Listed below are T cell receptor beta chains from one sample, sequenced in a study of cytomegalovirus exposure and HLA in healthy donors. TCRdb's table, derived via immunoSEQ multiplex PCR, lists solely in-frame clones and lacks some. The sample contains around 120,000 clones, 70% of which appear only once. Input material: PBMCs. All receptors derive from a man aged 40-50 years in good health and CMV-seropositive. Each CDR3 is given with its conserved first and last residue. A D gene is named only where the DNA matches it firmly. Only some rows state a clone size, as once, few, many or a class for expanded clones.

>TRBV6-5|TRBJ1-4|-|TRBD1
CASRRGTATNEKLFF
TGTGCCAGCAGGCGCGGGACAGCAACTAATGAAAAACTGTTTTTT
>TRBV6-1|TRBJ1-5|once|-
CASMTGLSNQPQHF
TGTGCCAGCATGACAGGACTCAGCAATCAGCCCCAGCATTTT
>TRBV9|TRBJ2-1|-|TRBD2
CASSRTSGVDNEQFF
TGTGCCAGCAGCCGGACTAGCGGAGTAGACAATGAGCAGTTCTTC
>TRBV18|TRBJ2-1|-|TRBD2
CASSLTSGEYNEQFF
TGTGCCAGCTCATTGACTAGCGGGGAATACAATGAGCAGTTCTTC
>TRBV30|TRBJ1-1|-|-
CAWRAGGSEAFF
TGTGCCTGGAGGGCGGGGGGGTCTGAAGCTTTCTTT
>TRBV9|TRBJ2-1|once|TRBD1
CASSVGGTVSYNEQFF
TGTGCCAGCAGCGTAGGAGGGACAGTCTCCTACAATGAGCAGTTCTTC
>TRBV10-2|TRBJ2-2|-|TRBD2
CASSALAGAGELFF
TGCGCCAGCAGTGCACTAGCGGGAGCCGGGGAGCTGTTTTTT
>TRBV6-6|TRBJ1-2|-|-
CASSSGGYTF
TGTGCCAGCAGTTCGGGGGGCTACACCTTC
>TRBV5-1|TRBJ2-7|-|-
CASSISGPASEQYF
TGCGCCAGCAGCATATCGGGTCCCGCTTCCGAGCAGTACTTC
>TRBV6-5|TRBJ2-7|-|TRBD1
CASSYSGTGVSYEQYF
TGTGCCAGCAGTTACTCCGGGACAGGGGTCTCCTACGAGCAGTACTTC
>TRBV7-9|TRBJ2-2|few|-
CASSFGGTGELFF
TGTGCCAGCAGCTTTGGGGGGACCGGGGAGCTGTTTTTT
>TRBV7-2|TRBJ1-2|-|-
CASSLVTSGYTF
TGTGCCAGCAGCTTAGTAACCAGTGGCTACACCTTC
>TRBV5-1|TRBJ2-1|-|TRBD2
CASSLHGGETGYNEQFF
TGCGCCAGCAGCCTCCACGGGGGGGAAACAGGATACAATGAGCAGTTCTTC
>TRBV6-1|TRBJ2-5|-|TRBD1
CASRGDRGRETQYF
TGTGCCAGCAGAGGGGACAGGGGGCGGGAGACCCAGTACTTC
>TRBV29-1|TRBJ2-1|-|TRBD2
CSGVPGLAGYSEQFF
TGCAGCGGCGTTCCGGGACTAGCGGGATACAGTGAGCAGTTCTTC
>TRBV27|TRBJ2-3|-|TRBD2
CASSLYFAGVADTQYF
TGTGCCAGCAGTCTGTATTTCGCGGGAGTAGCAGATACGCAGTATTTT
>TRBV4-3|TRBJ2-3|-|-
CASSQKGVEGNTQYF
TGCGCCAGCAGCCAGAAGGGAGTTGAAGGGAATACGCAGTATTTT
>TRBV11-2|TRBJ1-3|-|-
CASSTMRTGNTIYF
TGTGCCAGCAGCACAATGAGGACTGGAAACACCATATATTTT
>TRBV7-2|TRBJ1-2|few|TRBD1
CASSSSGGVRYGYTF
TGTGCCAGCAGCTCCTCAGGGGGTGTTCGGTATGGCTACACCTTC
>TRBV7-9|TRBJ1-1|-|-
CASSTVWEGTEAFF
TGTGCCAGCAGTACGGTGTGGGAGGGGACTGAAGCTTTCTTT
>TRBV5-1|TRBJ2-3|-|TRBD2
CASSLKLAGADTQYF
TGCGCCAGCAGCTTGAAACTAGCGGGCGCAGATACGCAGTATTTT
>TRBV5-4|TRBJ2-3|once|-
CASSPPRGRKPTDTQYF
TGTGCCAGCAGCCCCCCCAGGGGGAGGAAACCCACAGATACGCAGTATTTT
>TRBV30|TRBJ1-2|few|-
CACLQAGPEDGYTF
TGTGCCTGTTTACAGGCCGGGCCAGAGGATGGCTACACCTTC
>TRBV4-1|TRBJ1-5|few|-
CASSPREDSLNQPQHF
TGCGCCAGCAGCCCCAGAGAGGACAGCCTTAATCAGCCCCAGCATTTT
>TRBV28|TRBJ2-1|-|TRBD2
CASSFLAGNEQFF
TGTGCCAGCAGTTTCCTAGCGGGAAATGAGCAGTTCTTC
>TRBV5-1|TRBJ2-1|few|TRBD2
CASSLIPSGRGNEQFF
TGCGCCAGCAGCTTGATTCCTAGCGGGAGAGGCAATGAGCAGTTCTTC
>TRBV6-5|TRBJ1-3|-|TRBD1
CASSYGTGGNTIYF
TGTGCCAGCAGTTACGGGACAGGTGGAAACACCATATATTTT
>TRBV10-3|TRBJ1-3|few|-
CAISEGVDTIYF
TGTGCCATCAGTGAGGGAGTAGACACCATATATTTT
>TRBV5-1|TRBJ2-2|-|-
CASIRDRMNTGELFF
TGCGCCAGCATTCGAGACAGGATGAACACCGGGGAGCTGTTTTTT
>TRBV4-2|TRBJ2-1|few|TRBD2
CATAGEGGYNEQFF
TGTGCCACCGCGGGGGAGGGAGGCTACAATGAGCAGTTCTTC
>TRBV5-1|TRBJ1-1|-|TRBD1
CASGTGYTEAFF
TGCGCCAGCGGGACAGGGTACACTGAAGCTTTCTTT
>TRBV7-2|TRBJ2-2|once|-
CASSYRGGTGELFF
TGTGCCAGCAGTTACAGGGGAGGAACCGGGGAGCTGTTTTTT
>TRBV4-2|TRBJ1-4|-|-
CASSQDLEGQVSQGVFF
TGTGCCAGCAGCCAAGATCTTGAGGGACAAGTTTCTCAAGGGGTGTTTTTT
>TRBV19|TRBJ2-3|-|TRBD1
CASSKLGQGAITDTQYF
TGTGCCAGTAGTAAACTGGGACAGGGGGCTATCACAGATACGCAGTATTTT
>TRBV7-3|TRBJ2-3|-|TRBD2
CASSPTSGRTGDTQYF
TGTGCCAGCAGCCCTACTAGCGGGAGAACCGGAGATACGCAGTATTTT
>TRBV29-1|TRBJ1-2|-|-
CSVGSSYGYTF
TGCAGCGTTGGTTCTTCCTATGGCTACACCTTC
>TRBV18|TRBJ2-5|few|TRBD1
CASSHVAGQGIETQYF
TGTGCCAGCTCACATGTAGCTGGACAGGGGATAGAGACCCAGTACTTC
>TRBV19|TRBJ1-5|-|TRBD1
CASRTTGAASQPQHF
TGTGCCAGTAGAACGACAGGGGCCGCTTCTCAGCCCCAGCATTTT
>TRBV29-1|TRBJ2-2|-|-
CSVGDSSNTGELFF
TGCAGCGTCGGGGACTCCTCGAACACCGGGGAGCTGTTTTTT
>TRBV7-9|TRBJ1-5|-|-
CASSLGLEGNQPQHF
TGTGCCAGCAGCCTCGGACTTGAAGGCAATCAGCCCCAGCATTTT
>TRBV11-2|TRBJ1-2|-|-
CASSFPSSLGVGYTF
TGTGCCAGCAGCTTCCCCTCCTCCCTCGGGGTCGGCTACACCTTC
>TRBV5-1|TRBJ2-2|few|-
CASSLDGNTGELFF
TGCGCCAGCAGCTTGGACGGGAACACCGGGGAGCTGTTTTTT
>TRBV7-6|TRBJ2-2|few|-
CASSLGGGVDTGELFF
TGTGCCAGCAGCTTAGGTGGAGGGGTGGACACCGGGGAGCTGTTTTTT
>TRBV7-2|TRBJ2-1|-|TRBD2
CASSELGREDVLYNEQFF
TGTGCCAGCAGCGAGTTGGGGCGGGAGGACGTATTATACAATGAGCAGTTCTTC
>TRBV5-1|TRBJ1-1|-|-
CASSPGSNMNTEAFF
TGCGCCAGCAGCCCGGGAAGCAACATGAACACTGAAGCTTTCTTT
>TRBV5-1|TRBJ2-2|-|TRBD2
CASSLATSGTGELFF
TGCGCCAGCAGCTTGGCTACTAGCGGGACCGGGGAGCTGTTTTTT
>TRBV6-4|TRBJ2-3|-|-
CASSAGRDSTDTQYF
TGTGCCAGCAGTGCCGGGAGAGATAGCACAGATACGCAGTATTTT
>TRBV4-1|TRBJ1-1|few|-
CASSQETNEAFF
TGCGCCAGCAGCCAAGAGACTAATGAAGCTTTCTTT
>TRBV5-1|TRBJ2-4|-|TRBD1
CASSLASGQGKGDRNIQYF
TGCGCCAGCAGCTTGGCCTCGGGACAGGGGAAAGGAGATCGAAACATTCAGTACTTC
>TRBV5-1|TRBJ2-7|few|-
CASKKTDSFEQYF
TGCGCCAGCAAGAAAACGGACTCTTTCGAGCAGTACTTC
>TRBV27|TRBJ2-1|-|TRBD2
CASSSMTSGLNNEQFF
TGTGCCAGCAGTTCGATGACTAGCGGACTGAACAATGAGCAGTTCTTC
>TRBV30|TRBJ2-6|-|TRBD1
CAWSGTGAAGANVLTF
TGTGCCTGGAGTGGGACAGGGGCTGCAGGGGCCAACGTCCTGACTTTC
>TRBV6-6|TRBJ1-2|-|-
CASSNAGSYGYTF
TGTGCCAGCAGTAACGCAGGCAGCTATGGCTACACCTTC
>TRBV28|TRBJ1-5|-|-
CASSLEGGNQPQHF
TGTGCCAGCAGTTTAGAAGGAGGCAATCAGCCCCAGCATTTT
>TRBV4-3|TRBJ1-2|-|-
CASSPTGRQGKANYGYTF
TGCGCCAGCAGCCCCACCGGGAGGCAGGGGAAGGCTAACTATGGCTACACCTTC
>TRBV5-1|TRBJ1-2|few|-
CASSLDWRQTYGYTF
TGCGCCAGCAGCTTGGATTGGAGGCAGACCTATGGCTACACCTTC
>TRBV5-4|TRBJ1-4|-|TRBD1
CASSGGQGRSTNEKLFF
TGTGCCAGCAGCGGGGGACAGGGGAGGTCCACTAATGAAAAACTGTTTTTT
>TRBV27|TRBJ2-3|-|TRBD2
CASKRGASGRLGTDTQYF
TGTGCCAGCAAAAGGGGGGCTAGCGGGAGATTGGGGACAGATACGCAGTATTTT
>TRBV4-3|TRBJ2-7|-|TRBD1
CASSQGTGGPYEQYF
TGCGCCAGCAGCCAGGGGACAGGGGGACCCTACGAGCAGTACTTC